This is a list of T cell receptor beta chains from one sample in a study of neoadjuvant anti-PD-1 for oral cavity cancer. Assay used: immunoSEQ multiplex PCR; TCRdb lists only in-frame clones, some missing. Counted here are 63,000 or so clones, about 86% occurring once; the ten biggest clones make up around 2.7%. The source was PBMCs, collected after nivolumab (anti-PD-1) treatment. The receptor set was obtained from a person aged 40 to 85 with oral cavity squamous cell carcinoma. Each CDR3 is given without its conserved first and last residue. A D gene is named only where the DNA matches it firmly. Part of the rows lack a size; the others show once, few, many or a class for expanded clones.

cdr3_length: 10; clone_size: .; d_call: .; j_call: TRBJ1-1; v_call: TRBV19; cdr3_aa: ASSMGWAEAF
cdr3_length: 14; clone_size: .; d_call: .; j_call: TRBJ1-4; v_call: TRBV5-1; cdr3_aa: ASSFGYKSTNEKLF
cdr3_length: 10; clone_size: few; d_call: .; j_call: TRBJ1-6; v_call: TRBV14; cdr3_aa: ASSRTASPLH
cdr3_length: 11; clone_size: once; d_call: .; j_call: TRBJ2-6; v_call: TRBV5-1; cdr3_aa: ASSFVGANVLT
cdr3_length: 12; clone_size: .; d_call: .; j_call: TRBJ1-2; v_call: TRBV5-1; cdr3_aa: ASSKEALNYGYT
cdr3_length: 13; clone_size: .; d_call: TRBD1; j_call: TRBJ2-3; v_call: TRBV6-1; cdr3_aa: ASKLRGPSTDTQY
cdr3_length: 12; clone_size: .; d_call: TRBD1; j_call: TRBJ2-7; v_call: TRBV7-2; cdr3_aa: ASSRGQGIYEQY
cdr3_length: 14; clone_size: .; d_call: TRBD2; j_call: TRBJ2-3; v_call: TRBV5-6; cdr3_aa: ASSDVLAGGTHTQY
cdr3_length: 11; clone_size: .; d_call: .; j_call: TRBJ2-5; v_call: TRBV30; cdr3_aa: AWSTGEGKTQY
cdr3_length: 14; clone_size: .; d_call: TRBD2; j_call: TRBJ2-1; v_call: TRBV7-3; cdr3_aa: ASSLTGLAAYNEQF
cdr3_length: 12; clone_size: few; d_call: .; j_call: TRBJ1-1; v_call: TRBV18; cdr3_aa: ASSPLVSSTEAF
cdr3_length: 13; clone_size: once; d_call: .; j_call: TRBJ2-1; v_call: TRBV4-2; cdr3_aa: ASSQDLAPKREQF
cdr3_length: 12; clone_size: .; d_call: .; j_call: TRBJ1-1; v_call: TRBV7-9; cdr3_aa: ASRLQGRAAEAF
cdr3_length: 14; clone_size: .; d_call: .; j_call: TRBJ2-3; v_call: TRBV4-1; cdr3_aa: ASSQFSNSDTDTQY
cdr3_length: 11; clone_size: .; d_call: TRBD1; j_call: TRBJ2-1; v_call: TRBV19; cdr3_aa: ASSTETGVGQF
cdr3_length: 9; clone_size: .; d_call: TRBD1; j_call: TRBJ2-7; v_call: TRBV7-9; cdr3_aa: ASQGEYEQY
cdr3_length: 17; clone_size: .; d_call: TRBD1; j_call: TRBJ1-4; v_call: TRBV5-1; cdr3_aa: ASSVEPQGALRTNEKLF
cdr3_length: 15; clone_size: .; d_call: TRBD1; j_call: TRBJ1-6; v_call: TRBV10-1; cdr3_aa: ASSAPLTGGVRSPLH
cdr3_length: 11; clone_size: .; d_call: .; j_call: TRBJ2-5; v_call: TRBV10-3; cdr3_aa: AISVLYQETQY